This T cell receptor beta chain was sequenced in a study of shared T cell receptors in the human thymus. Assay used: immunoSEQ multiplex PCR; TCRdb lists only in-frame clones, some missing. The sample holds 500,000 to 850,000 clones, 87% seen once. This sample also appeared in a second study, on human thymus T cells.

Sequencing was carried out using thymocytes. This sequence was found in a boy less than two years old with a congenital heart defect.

CDR3 loop: CASSFQREEETQYF. The CDR3 bases are TGTGCCAGCAGCTTCCAGCGGGAGGAAGAGACCCAGTACTTC. The rearrangement uses TRBV7-2 and TRBJ2-5, with 9 bases identical to TRBD2. CDR3 length equals 14 residues. Per the germline V gene, CDR1 is SGHTA and CDR2 is FQGNSA. With 3 bases clipped from V and 3 bases from J, the junction kept 2 bases outside the gene matches.